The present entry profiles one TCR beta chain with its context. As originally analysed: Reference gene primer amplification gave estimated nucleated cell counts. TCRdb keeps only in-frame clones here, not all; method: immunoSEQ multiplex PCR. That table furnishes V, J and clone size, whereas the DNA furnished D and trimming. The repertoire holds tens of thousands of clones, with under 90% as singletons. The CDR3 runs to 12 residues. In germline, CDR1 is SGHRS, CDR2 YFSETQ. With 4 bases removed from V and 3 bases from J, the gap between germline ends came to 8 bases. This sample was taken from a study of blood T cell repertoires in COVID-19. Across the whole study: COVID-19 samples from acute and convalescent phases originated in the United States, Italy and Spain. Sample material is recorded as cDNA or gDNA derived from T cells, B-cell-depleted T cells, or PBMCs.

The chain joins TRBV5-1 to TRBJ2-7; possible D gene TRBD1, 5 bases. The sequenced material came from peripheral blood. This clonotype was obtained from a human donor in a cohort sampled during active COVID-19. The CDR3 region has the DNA TGCGCCAGCAGCGCGACAGACTACGAGCAGTACTTC. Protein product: CASSATDYEQYF.